This is a list of T cell receptor beta chains from one sample in a study of glioma-infiltrating T cells after dendritic cell vaccination. TCRdb's table, derived via immunoSEQ multiplex PCR, lists solely in-frame clones and lacks some. The sample carries about 49,000 clones, 85% to 90% recorded once. Specimen: blood, collected before dendritic cell vaccination. Source of these receptors: a human donor with glioblastoma. CDR3s include the opening cysteine and the closing phenylalanine or tryptophan. The D gene is left open where the match is weak. A clone size is listed for some rows: how often the clone was seen (once, few, many), or a class if it is expanded.

j_call | cdr3_length | clone_size | d_call | v_call | cdr3_nt | cdr3_aa
TRBJ2-1 | 16 | . | . | TRBV15 | TGTGCCACCAGCAGAGGATGGGCGGGGTTGTACAATGAGCAGTTCTTC | CATSRGWAGLYNEQFF
TRBJ2-5 | 14 | . | . | TRBV7-9 | TGTGCCAGCAGCTTAATGGGAGGTGGGGAGACCCAGTACTTC | CASSLMGGGETQYF
TRBJ1-2 | 14 | . | . | TRBV27 | TGTGCCAGCAGTTTAAGACACGGGGGCTATGGCTACACCTTC | CASSLRHGGYGYTF
TRBJ2-2 | 16 | once | TRBD2 | TRBV4-1 | TGCGCCAGCAGCCAGGATAGCGGGAGGGCTAACGGGGAGCTGTTTTTT | CASSQDSGRANGELFF
TRBJ2-5 | 14 | . | TRBD2 | TRBV7-2 | TGTGCCAGCAGCCCCGGGACTAGCTTTGAGACCCAGTACTTC | CASSPGTSFETQYF
TRBJ1-5 | 16 | . | . | TRBV7-2 | TGTGCCAGCAGCTTAGCTTGGGCCCCGCCCAATCAGCCCCAGCATTTT | CASSLAWAPPNQPQHF
TRBJ1-2 | 14 | . | TRBD1 | TRBV2 | TGTGCCAGCAGTGACCGACAGGGGGAGGGTGGCTACACCTTC | CASSDRQGEGGYTF
TRBJ2-7 | 17 | once | . | TRBV5-1 | TGCGCCAGCAGCTTGGCCCCCGACGCCCGGCGCGGATACGAGCAGTACTTC | CASSLAPDARRGYEQYF
TRBJ2-2 | 16 | . | TRBD2 | TRBV2 | TGTGCCAGCAGTGAAGGGGGACTAATCCGGTCCGGGGAGCTGTTTTTT | CASSEGGLIRSGELFF
TRBJ2-7 | 14 | . | TRBD1 | TRBV6-1 | TGTGCCAGCAGCGAGGGGGACAGGGCTGGCGAGCAGTACTTC | CASSEGDRAGEQYF
TRBJ2-1 | 13 | . | . | TRBV2 | TGTGCCAGCAGAATACGTTCTGCGGGTGAGCAGTTCTTC | CASRIRSAGEQFF
TRBJ1-5 | 15 | . | . | TRBV5-6 | TGTGCCAGCAGCTTGTCGGGGGACCTTTATCAGCCCCAGCATTTT | CASSLSGDLYQPQHF
TRBJ2-6 | 14 | once | . | TRBV19 | TGTGCCACCTTAGGGATCGGGAGACAGAACGTCCTGACTTTC | CATLGIGRQNVLTF
TRBJ2-5 | 15 | . | TRBD1 | TRBV6-5 | TGTGCCAGCAGTTCTAGACAGGGTTCACAAGAGACCCAGTACTTC | CASSSRQGSQETQYF
TRBJ2-3 | 15 | . | . | TRBV2 | TGTGCCAGCAGTGAAGGCGGGGTCCGCGCAGATACGCAGTATTTT | CASSEGGVRADTQYF
TRBJ2-1 | 15 | . | TRBD2 | TRBV5-4 | TGTGCCAGCAGCTTGGGGACTAGCGGCTACAATGAGCAGTTCTTC | CASSLGTSGYNEQFF
TRBJ2-2 | 19 | . | TRBD2 | TRBV7-6 | TGTGCCAGCAGCTTAGTGGGCATTAGCGGGAGGGCCGAGGCCGGGGAGCTGTTTTTT | CASSLVGISGRAEAGELFF
TRBJ1-2 | 14 | . | . | TRBV7-9 | TGTGCCAGCAGAGGGGAGGGATGGGGCTATGGCTACACCTTC | CASRGEGWGYGYTF
TRBJ2-5 | 15 | once | TRBD1 | TRBV4-3 | TGCGCCAGCAGCCTAGGGACAGGGAAGAAAGAGACCCAGTACTTC | CASSLGTGKKETQYF
TRBJ2-5 | 17 | . | TRBD2 | TRBV2 | TGTGCCAGCAGGGCAGGGGTTCGGGGGGGCCTTAGAGAGACCCAGTACTTC | CASRAGVRGGLRETQYF
TRBJ1-4 | 14 | . | . | TRBV27 | TGTGCCAGCCGGCGGCAGGGGCGGGATGAAAAACTGTTTTTT | CASRRQGRDEKLFF
TRBJ1-5 | 16 | . | . | TRBV7-2 | TGTGCCAGCAGCTCGAACCCGGGGGGAAGCAATCAGCCCCAGCATTTT | CASSSNPGGSNQPQHF
TRBJ2-7 | 14 | once | TRBD2 | TRBV6-5 | TGTGCCAGCAGCCGGACTAGGAGCTCCTACGAGCAGTACTTC | CASSRTRSSYEQYF
TRBJ2-7 | 15 | . | TRBD2 | TRBV14 | TGTGCCAGCAGCCTCAGGACTAGCGGCTCCTACGAGCAGTACTTC | CASSLRTSGSYEQYF
TRBJ2-7 | 15 | few | . | TRBV4-2 | TGTGCCAGCAGCCCCACCGACAGGCCGGTGGGTGAGCAGTACTTC | CASSPTDRPVGEQYF
TRBJ2-5 | 13 | . | . | TRBV6-1 | TGTGCCAGCAGTGACTCCAGGGCGGAGACCCAGTACTTC | CASSDSRAETQYF
TRBJ1-2 | 14 | . | TRBD1 | TRBV5-1 | TGCGCCAGCAGCGTGGACAGGGGAGTTTCTGGCTACACCTTC | CASSVDRGVSGYTF
TRBJ1-1 | 14 | . | TRBD1 | TRBV2 | TGTGCCAGCAGTGCGCAGACAGGGGTCACTGAAGCTTTCTTT | CASSAQTGVTEAFF
TRBJ1-5 | 16 | . | . | TRBV6-6 | TGTGCCAGCAGTTACTCGGGCAGTACTAGCAATCAGCCCCAGCATTTT | CASSYSGSTSNQPQHF
TRBJ2-3 | 14 | . | . | TRBV14 | TGTGCCAGCAGCCAGGCTCAGGGACTGCTCGTATTGAATTTT | CASSQAQGLLVLNF
TRBJ2-3 | 17 | . | . | TRBV7-3 | TGTGCCAGCAGCTTTGGTAGCGGTATAACTAGCACAGATACGCAGTATTTT | CASSFGSGITSTDTQYF
TRBJ2-7 | 15 | . | TRBD1 | TRBV6-5 | TGTGCCAGCAGGCGCGGACAGGGGGCGGCCCACGAGCAGTACTTC | CASRRGQGAAHEQYF
TRBJ1-2 | 15 | . | TRBD1 | TRBV7-8 | TGTGCCAGCAGCCACGGACAGGGCTTTGACTATGGCTACACCTTC | CASSHGQGFDYGYTF
TRBJ2-3 | 12 | . | . | TRBV19 | TGTGCCAGTAGTATAGCTGAACAAACGCAGTATTTT | CASSIAEQTQYF
TRBJ2-3 | 16 | . | TRBD2 | TRBV7-8 | TGTGCCAGCAGCTTATTGCTAGCGGGGGATGCGGATACGCAGTATTTT | CASSLLLAGDADTQYF
TRBJ1-1 | 15 | few | . | TRBV9 | TGTGCCAGCAGCGTAGGCGGCAGGGGGAACACTGAAGCTTTCTTT | CASSVGGRGNTEAFF
TRBJ2-7 | 13 | once | TRBD1 | TRBV5-4 | TGTGCCAGCAGCTCGACAGGGACGGACGAGCAGTACTTC | CASSSTGTDEQYF
TRBJ2-7 | 20 | . | TRBD2 | TRBV7-6 | TGTGCCAGCAGCTACAGGGTCCTTACTAGCGGGGGGGCCCCCGCCTACGAGCAGTACTTC | CASSYRVLTSGGAPAYEQYF
TRBJ2-3 | 14 | . | TRBD2 | TRBV10-3 | TGTGCCATCAGTCCCAGCGGGGGTCAGAATACGCAGTATTTT | CAISPSGGQNTQYF
TRBJ1-4 | 13 | . | TRBD1 | TRBV6-5 | TGTGCCAGCAGAGACAGGGCGAATGAAAAACTGTTTTTT | CASRDRANEKLFF
TRBJ2-5 | 16 | . | . | TRBV5-1 | TGCGCCAGCAGCTGGGGGCCACAGGTGGGTCAAGAGACCCAGTACTTC | CASSWGPQVGQETQYF
TRBJ1-1 | 11 | . | . | TRBV27 | TGTGCCAGCGCGAGGTTCGGGGGAGCTTTCTTT | CASARFGGAFF
TRBJ2-7 | 13 | . | . | TRBV5-1 | TGCGCCAGCAGCCTGGGGGACTTCTACGAGCAGTACTTC | CASSLGDFYEQYF
TRBJ2-7 | 15 | once | TRBD2 | TRBV7-2 | TGTGCCAGCAGCCCAGCGGGAGTCGCCGGAGGTGAGCAGTACTTC | CASSPAGVAGGEQYF
TRBJ2-7 | 16 | . | . | TRBV13 | TGTGCCAGCAGCTTAGGAAGGGGCGCAGGAGGGTACGAGCAGTACTTC | CASSLGRGAGGYEQYF
TRBJ2-7 | 16 | . | TRBD2 | TRBV4-3 | TGCGCCAGCAGCCGGGGGCGTACTAGCGGCTCCTACGAGCAGTACTTC | CASSRGRTSGSYEQYF
TRBJ2-1 | 15 | . | TRBD2 | TRBV4-3 | TGCGCCAGCAGCCAAGATTGGCGGGGGGGTTCTGAGCAGTTCTTC | CASSQDWRGGSEQFF
TRBJ1-5 | 17 | . | TRBD1 | TRBV7-2 | TGTGCCAGCAGCTTAGCCATGGGGACAGGGGGCTGGCAGCCCCAGCATTTT | CASSLAMGTGGWQPQHF
TRBJ1-1 | 14 | . | TRBD1 | TRBV30 | TGTGCCTGGAGTGCCCTACAGGGGGACACTGAAGCTTTCTTT | CAWSALQGDTEAFF
TRBJ1-3 | 15 | . | TRBD1 | TRBV6-5 | TGTGCCAGCAGTTACTACAGGGGGCCTGGAAACACCATATATTTT | CASSYYRGPGNTIYF
TRBJ2-5 | 14 | . | . | TRBV6-1 | TGTGCCAGCAGGAGGGGGGGGGCTGGGGAGACCCAGTACTTC | CASRRGGAGETQYF
TRBJ1-5 | 15 | . | . | TRBV27 | TGTGCCAGCAGTTTATCACAGGGACACGGTCAGCCCCAGCATTTT | CASSLSQGHGQPQHF
TRBJ1-1 | 13 | . | . | TRBV11-2 | TGTGCCAGCAGCTGGATGACGGGGGATGAAGCTTTCTTT | CASSWMTGDEAFF